One and the same sample provided the 3 T cell receptor beta chains below, sequenced in a study of shared clonotypes between healthy human individuals. Naive CD8 isolation took CD45RO-negative cells positively selected for CCR7 and excluded terminally differentiated effector memory CD45RA+ cells. The protocol was immunoSEQ multiplex PCR, while the TCRdb copy is restricted to in-frame clones and leaves out a portion. The profile shows about 2 million clones, about 94% of them singletons. The sample taken for sequencing was naive CD8+ T cells sorted from blood. The receptors derive from a man between 18 and 35 years old in good health.

V gene TRBV4-1 combines with J gene TRBJ2-3; no firm D call. The ends were cut back, 2 bases at V and 4 bases at J, with 10 bases in the middle. Per the germline V gene, CDR1 is MGHRA and CDR2 is YSYEKL. CDR3 length: 14 residues. This chain's CDR3 is CASSQTVSSDTQYF. CDR3 DNA sequence: TGCGCCAGCAGCCAAACCGTCAGCTCAGATACGCAGTATTTT.

The V gene is TRBV28, the J gene TRBJ1-2, with no clear D. Germline loops: CDR1 MDHEN, CDR2 SYDVKM. The CDR3 is 12 residues long. V was shortened by 6 bases and J by 2 bases, with 7 bases between the two germline ends. The CDR3 coding sequence is TGTGCCAGCAGAGTCGGCAACTATGGCTACACCTTC. Amino acids: CASRVGNYGYTF.

V gene TRBV5-6 combines with J gene TRBJ1-1; maybe TRBD1 (5 bases). The CDR3 length is 17 residues. V was pared by 0 bases and J by 7 bases, with 22 bases between. CDR1 and CDR2 (germline): SGHDT, YYEEEE. The CDR3 sequence is CASSLEGFGGAPGEAFF. The DNA for the CDR3 is TGTGCCAGCAGCTTGGAAGGTTTCGGAGGGGCGCCCGGTGAAGCTTTCTTT.